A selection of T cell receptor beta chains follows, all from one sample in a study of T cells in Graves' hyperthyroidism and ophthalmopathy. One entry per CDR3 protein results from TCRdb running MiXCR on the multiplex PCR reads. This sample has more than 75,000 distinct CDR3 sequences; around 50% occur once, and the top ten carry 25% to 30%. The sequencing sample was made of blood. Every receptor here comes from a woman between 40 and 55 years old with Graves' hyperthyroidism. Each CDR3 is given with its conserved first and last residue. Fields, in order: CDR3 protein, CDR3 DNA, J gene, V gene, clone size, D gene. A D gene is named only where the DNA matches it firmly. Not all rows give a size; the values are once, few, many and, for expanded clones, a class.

CASGPGHLYEQYF TGTGCCAGCGGGCCGGGACACCTCTACGAGCAGTACTTC TRBJ2-7 TRBV7-8 many .
CASSDSQPQHF TGTGCCAGCAGTGACTCTCAGCCACAGCATTTT TRBJ1-5 TRBV2 . .
CASTRGGGREETQYF TGTGCCAGCACCCGGGGGGGAGGCCGGGAAGAGACCCAGTACTTC TRBJ2-5 TRBV7-2 . TRBD2
CSAPDRVYEQYF TGCAGTGCTCCGGACAGGGTTTACGAGCAGTACTTC TRBJ2-7 TRBV20-1 many TRBD1
CASSPRWGSNQPQHF TGTGCCAGCAGTCCACGGTGGGGCAGCAATCAGCCCCAGCATTTT TRBJ1-5 TRBV27 many .
CASSFTTAYEQYF TGTGCCAGCAGTTTCACGACAGCCTACGAGCAGTACTTC TRBJ2-7 TRBV27 few .
CASGPLAGGPFSEQYF TGTGCCAGCGGACCGTTAGCGGGAGGACCCTTTAGCGAGCAGTACTTC TRBJ2-7 TRBV27 . TRBD2
CASSLTSRVWFANYGYTF TGTGCCAGCAGTTTAACGTCCCGAGTCTGGTTTGCTAACTATGGCTACACCTTC TRBJ1-2 TRBV12-3/TRBV12-4 few .
CASSQSLSPFPYERYF TGTGCCAGCAGCCAGTCACTATCCCCATTCCCTTACGAGCGGTACTTC TRBJ2-7 TRBV7-8 . .
CASSLDRAYGASNYGYTF TGTGCCAGCAGCTTAGACCGGGCGTACGGCGCATCGAACTATGGCTACACCTTC TRBJ1-2 TRBV7-3 . .
CASSPWGGTGYTF TGTGCCAGCAGCCCGTGGGGGGGGACAGGCTACACCTTC TRBJ1-2 TRBV7-3 . .
CAWRRDGKNTEAFF TGTGCCTGGAGAAGGGACGGGAAGAACACTGAAGCTTTCTTT TRBJ1-1 TRBV30 . .
CASSLTGATEAFF TGTGCCAGCAGCTTAACAGGGGCCACTGAAGCTTTCTTT TRBJ1-1 TRBV7-2 . TRBD1
CASRNVNEKLFF TGTGCCAGCAGGAACGTTAATGAAAAACTGTTTTTT TRBJ1-4 TRBV6-6 many .
CANSLFTSTGELVF TGTGCCAACAGCTTATTCACTAGCACCGGGGAGCTGGTTTTT TRBJ2-2 TRBV7-2 . .
CASSVPHGGDTQYF TGTGCCAGCAGCGTACCCCACGGGGGGGATACGCAGTATTTT TRBJ2-3 TRBV9 . TRBD2
CAIRTTGTDTQYF TGTGCCATCAGGACTACCGGCACAGATACGCAGTATTTT TRBJ2-3 TRBV10-3 . .
CASSLVPPGQGYGYTF TGTGCCAGCAGCTTAGTACCCCCGGGACAGGGGTATGGCTACACCTTC TRBJ1-2 TRBV11-2 . TRBD1